Each of the 5 T cell receptor beta chains below was sequenced from the same sample in a study of identical twins. TCRdb reprocessed the 5' RACE reads via MiXCR and lists one record per CDR3 protein. The table includes under 500,000 distinct CDR3 sequences, more than 13% detected once. This same sample was also part of a study on yellow fever vaccine responses in identical twins.

The sequenced material came from CD4+ T cells sorted from blood. These receptors were obtained from a woman under 30 in good health.

The CDR3 region is CASSYGGGPGEQYF. The CDR3 DNA sequence: TGTGCCAGCAGTTACGGTGGGGGGCCGGGGGAGCAGTACTTC. This chain uses TRBV6-5 with TRBJ2-7; either TRBD1 or TRBD2 may supply D (6 bases each). The V and J ends lost 2 bases and 7 bases respectively, with 15 bases between them. Germline V CDR1 and CDR2: MNHEY, SVGAGI. The CDR3 has 14 amino acids.

This clonotype was found a few times. The chain employs TRBV12-3 or TRBV12-4 and TRBJ2-7; D is uncertain. Trimming pared 4 bases from V and 6 bases from J, leaving 10 bases between. This CDR3 is 12 amino acids long. The CDR3 DNA is TGTGCCAGCAGTTCCCGGGCAGTCGAGCAGTACTTC. It specifies CASSSRAVEQYF.

This chain joins TRBV25-1 and TRBJ2-1; a weak D match, TRBD1 (6 bases). Germline CDR1 reads MGHDK; CDR2 reads SYGVNS. This CDR3 is 15 amino acids long. V gave up 3 bases and J gave up 8 bases, with 17 bases separating them. In nucleotides, the CDR3 is TGTGCCAGCAGTGATACGAGGGGGAATTTCGATGAGCAGTTCTTC. This translates into CASSDTRGNFDEQFF.

CDR3 amino acids: CATASGLTTQGGTGELFF. In nucleotides, the CDR3 is TGTGCCACCGCCTCGGGACTAACGACCCAGGGAGGCACCGGGGAGCTGTTTTTT. The V and J genes are TRBV6-2 or TRBV6-3 and TRBJ2-2, with TRBD2 matching over 7 bases. The ends lost 10 bases at V and 4 bases at J; junction bases unmatched: 21. Germline assignment: CDR1 MNHEY and CDR2 SVGEGT. This CDR3 comprises 18 residues.

In its sample, this clonotype was seen many times. This chain joins TRBV20-1 and TRBJ1-1; D may be TRBD1 (5 bases). Germline V gene sequence: CDR1 DFQATT, CDR2 SNEGSKA (reference sequence). This CDR3 is 15 amino acids long. V lost 5 bases and J lost 1, with 17 bases in between. CDR3 coding DNA: TGCAGTGCTCGGTCATATGGGGGGGGGAACACTGAAGCTTTCTTT. It encodes CSARSYGGGNTEAFF.